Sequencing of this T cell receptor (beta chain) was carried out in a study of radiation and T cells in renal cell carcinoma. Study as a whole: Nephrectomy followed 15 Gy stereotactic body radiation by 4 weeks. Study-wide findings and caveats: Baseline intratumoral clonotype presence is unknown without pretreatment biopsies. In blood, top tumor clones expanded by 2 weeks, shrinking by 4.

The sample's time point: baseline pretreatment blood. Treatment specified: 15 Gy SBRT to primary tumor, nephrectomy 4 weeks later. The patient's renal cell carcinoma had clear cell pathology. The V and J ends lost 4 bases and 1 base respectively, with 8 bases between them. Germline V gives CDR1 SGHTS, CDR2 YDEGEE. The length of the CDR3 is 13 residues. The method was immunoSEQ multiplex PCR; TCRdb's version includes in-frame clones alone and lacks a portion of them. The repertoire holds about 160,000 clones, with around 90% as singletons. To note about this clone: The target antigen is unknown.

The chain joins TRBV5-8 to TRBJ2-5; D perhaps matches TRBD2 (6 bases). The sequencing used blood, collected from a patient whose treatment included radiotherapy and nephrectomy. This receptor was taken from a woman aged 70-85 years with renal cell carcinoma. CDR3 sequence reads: CASSRDFQETQYF. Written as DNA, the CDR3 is TGTGCCAGCAGCCGGGACTTCCAAGAGACCCAGTACTTC. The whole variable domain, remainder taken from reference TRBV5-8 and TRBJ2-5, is EAGVTQSPTHLIKTRGQQATLRCSPISGHTSVYWYQQALGLGLQFLLWYDEGEERNRGNFPPRFSGRQFPNYSSELNVNALELEDSALYLCASSRDFQETQYFGPGTRLLVL.